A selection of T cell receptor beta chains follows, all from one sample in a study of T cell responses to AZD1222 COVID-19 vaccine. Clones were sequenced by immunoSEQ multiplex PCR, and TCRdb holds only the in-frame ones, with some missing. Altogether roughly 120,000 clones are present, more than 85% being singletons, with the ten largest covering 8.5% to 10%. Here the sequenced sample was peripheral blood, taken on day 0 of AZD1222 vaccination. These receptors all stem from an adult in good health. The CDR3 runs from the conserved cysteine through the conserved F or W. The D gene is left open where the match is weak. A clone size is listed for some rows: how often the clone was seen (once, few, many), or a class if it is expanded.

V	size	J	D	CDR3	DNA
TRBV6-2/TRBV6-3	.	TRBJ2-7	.	CASSYPDRNSYEQYF	TGTGCCAGCAGTTACCCGGACCGCAACTCCTACGAGCAGTACTTC
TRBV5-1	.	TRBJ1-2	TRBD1	CASSSGTGWDYGYTF	TGCGCCAGCAGCAGTGGGACAGGGTGGGACTATGGCTACACCTTC
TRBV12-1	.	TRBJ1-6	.	CASSSTGASPLHF	TGTGCCAGCAGCTCCACAGGGGCTTCACCCCTCCACTTT
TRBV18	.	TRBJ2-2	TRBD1	CASSSGQENTGELFF	TGTGCCAGCTCATCGGGACAGGAGAACACCGGGGAGCTGTTTTTT
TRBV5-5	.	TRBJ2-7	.	CASSSQAPYEQYF	TGTGCCAGCAGCTCCCAGGCGCCCTACGAGCAGTACTTC
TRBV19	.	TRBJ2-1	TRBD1	CASSIRGQGIGYNEQFF	TGTGCCAGTAGTATTAGGGGACAGGGGATCGGCTACAATGAGCAGTTCTTC
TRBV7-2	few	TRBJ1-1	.	CASSSGQTTEAFF	TGTGCCAGCAGCAGCGGACAGACCACTGAAGCTTTCTTT
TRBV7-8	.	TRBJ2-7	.	CASSRLVTYEQYF	TGTGCCAGCAGCCGCCTGGTCACCTACGAGCAGTACTTC
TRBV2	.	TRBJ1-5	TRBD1	CASSPQGDQPQHF	TGTGCCAGCAGTCCCCAGGGGGATCAGCCCCAGCATTTT
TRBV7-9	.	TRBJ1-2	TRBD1	CASSRFRQGLNYGYTF	TGTGCCAGCAGCCGATTTAGACAGGGACTTAACTATGGCTACACCTTC
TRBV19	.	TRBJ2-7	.	CASSIIREQYF	TGTGCCAGTAGTATTATCCGCGAGCAGTACTTC
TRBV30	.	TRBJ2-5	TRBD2	CAWSRTSMETQYF	TGTGCCTGGAGCCGGACTAGTATGGAGACCCAGTACTTC
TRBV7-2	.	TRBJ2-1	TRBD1	CASSRGRDREDEQFF	TGTGCCAGCAGCAGAGGCCGGGACAGGGAGGATGAGCAGTTCTTC
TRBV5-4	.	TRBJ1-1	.	CASSSDATEAFF	TGTGCCAGCAGCTCAGACGCGACTGAAGCTTTCTTT
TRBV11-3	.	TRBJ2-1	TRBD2	CASSLVAGVVNEQFF	TGTGCCAGCAGCTTAGTAGCGGGAGTAGTTAATGAGCAGTTCTTC
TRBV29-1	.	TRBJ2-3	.	CSVERQATDTQYF	TGCAGCGTTGAACGGCAGGCTACAGATACGCAGTATTTT
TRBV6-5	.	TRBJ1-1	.	CAIGGSNTEAFF	TGTGCCATCGGGGGATCGAACACTGAAGCTTTCTTT
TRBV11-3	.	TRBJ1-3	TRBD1	CASSSAQGAYTIYF	TGTGCCAGCAGCTCGGCCCAGGGGGCATACACCATATATTTT
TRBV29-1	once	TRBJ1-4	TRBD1	CSVRNTGGSDEKLFF	TGCAGCGTGCGAAATACAGGGGGGTCGGATGAAAAACTGTTTTTT
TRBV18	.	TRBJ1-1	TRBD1	CASSGTGGVTEAFF	TGTGCCAGCTCAGGGACAGGGGGCGTAACTGAAGCTTTCTTT
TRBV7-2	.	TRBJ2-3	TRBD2	CASSSVAGLAGAKDTQYF	TGTGCCAGCAGCTCCGTTGCCGGTCTAGCGGGAGCCAAAGATACGCAGTATTTT
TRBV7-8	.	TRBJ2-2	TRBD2	CASSQSTSGGYTGELFF	TGTGCCAGCAGCCAAAGTACTAGCGGGGGGTACACCGGGGAGCTGTTTTTT
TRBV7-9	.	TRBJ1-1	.	CASSLTVNTEAFF	TGTGCCAGCAGTTTGACAGTGAACACTGAAGCTTTCTTT
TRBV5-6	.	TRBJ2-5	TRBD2	CASSSTSGQYF	TGTGCCAGCAGCTCGACTAGCGGCCAGTACTTC
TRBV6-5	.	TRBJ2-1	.	CASWTHSYNEQFF	TGTGCCAGTTGGACGCACTCCTACAATGAGCAGTTCTTC
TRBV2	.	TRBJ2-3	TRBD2	CASSLVSGGAADTQYF	TGTGCCAGCAGCTTGGTCAGCGGGGGGGCCGCAGATACGCAGTATTTT
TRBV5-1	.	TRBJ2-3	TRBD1	CASSLGQGVTDTQYF	TGCGCCAGCAGCCTGGGACAGGGGGTTACAGATACGCAGTATTTT
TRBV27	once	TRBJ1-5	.	CASSPQSGGSNQPQHF	TGTGCCAGCAGTCCTCAGTCCGGGGGTAGCAATCAGCCCCAGCATTTT
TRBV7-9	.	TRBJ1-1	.	CASSLGQGRTEAFF	TGTGCCAGCAGCTTAGGTCAGGGCAGGACTGAAGCTTTCTTT
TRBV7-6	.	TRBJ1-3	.	CASSLAGPGLGTIYF	TGTGCCAGCAGCTTAGCGGGGCCAGGGCTCGGGACCATATATTTT
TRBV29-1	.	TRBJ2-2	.	CSVEDHQGAGELFF	TGCAGCGTTGAAGATCACCAGGGAGCCGGGGAGCTGTTTTTT
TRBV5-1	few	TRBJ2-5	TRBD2	CASSPGGGQETQYF	TGCGCCAGCAGCCCTGGGGGGGGACAAGAGACCCAGTACTTC
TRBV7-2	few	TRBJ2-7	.	CASSTPIQGYEQYF	TGTGCCAGCAGCACCCCAATTCAGGGCTACGAGCAGTACTTC
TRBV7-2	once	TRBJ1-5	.	CASSPSGGQPQHF	TGTGCCAGCAGCCCGTCGGGCGGCCAGCCCCAGCATTTT
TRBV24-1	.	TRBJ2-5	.	CATKGTLETQYF	TGTGCCACCAAAGGGACATTAGAGACCCAGTACTTC
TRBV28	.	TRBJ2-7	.	CASSSPGLGIGEQYF	TGTGCCAGCAGTTCCCCCGGGCTAGGGATCGGCGAGCAGTACTTC
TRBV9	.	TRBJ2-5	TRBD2	CASSEISGGPETQYF	TGTGCCAGCAGCGAGATTAGCGGGGGGCCGGAGACCCAGTACTTC
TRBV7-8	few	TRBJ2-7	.	CASSRGRAADEQYF	TGTGCCAGCAGCCGAGGTAGGGCCGCGGACGAGCAGTACTTC
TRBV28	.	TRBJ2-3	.	CASSLLGVIDTQYF	TGTGCCAGCAGTTTATTGGGTGTCATAGATACGCAGTATTTT